The 17 T cell receptor beta chains below were found in one sample sequenced in a study of sequential checkpoint blockade in melanoma. Treatment described: randomized to nivolumab then ipilimumab (arm A) or the reverse (arm B). Profiling relied on immunoSEQ multiplex PCR, and the TCRdb table lists in-frame clones only, not all of them. This table holds about 13,000 clones, 27% found once. Sequencing used tumor tissue (inferred from file names), obtained from a patient given nivolumab and ipilimumab in sequence. These receptor sequences come from a human donor with melanoma.

The V gene is TRBV6-1, the J gene TRBJ2-6; D remains unclear. This CDR3 spans 15 amino acids. V dropped 1 base and J dropped 0 bases, with 4 bases sitting between them. Germline CDR1 is MNHNS and CDR2 is SASEGT. CDR3 sequence reads: CASSEGISGANVLTF. The CDR3, as DNA: TGTGCCAGCAGTGAAGGAATCTCTGGGGCCAACGTCCTGACTTTC.

In its sample, this clone is medium-sized. The chain combines TRBV9 with TRBJ2-1; D unresolved. The ends were cut back, 3 bases at V and 6 bases at J, with 10 bases in the middle. Germline V lookup: CDR1 SGDLS, CDR2 YYNGEE. The CDR3 length is 13 residues. CDR3 sequence: CASSDRCCNEQFF. DNA of the CDR3: TGTGCCAGCAGCGACCGATGCTGCAATGAGCAGTTCTTC.

This chain joins TRBV6-8 and TRBJ2-1; tentatively, D is TRBD2 (6 bases). V was trimmed by 2 bases and J by 4 bases, leaving 12 bases between them. Per the germline V gene, CDR1 is MNHGY and CDR2 is SAAAGT. This CDR3 has 15 amino acids. The CDR3, as DNA: TGTGCCAGCAGTTACGGGGGGAATGCTTACAATGAGCAGTTCTTC. Amino acids: CASSYGGNAYNEQFF.

V gene TRBV18 combines with J gene TRBJ1-2; 8 bases line up with TRBD1. Per germline, CDR1 KGHSH and CDR2 LQKENI. The CDR3 length is 14 residues. V lost 3 bases and J lost 4; bases outside the gene matches: 4. CDR3 nucleotides: TGTGCCAGCTCACCGACAGGGGAATTCTATGGCTACACCTTC. It specifies CASSPTGEFYGYTF.

The CDR3: CASSLRLAGGTGELFF. CDR3 DNA sequence: TGTGCCAGCAGCTTAAGATTAGCGGGAGGGACCGGGGAGCTGTTTTTT. V usage is TRBV11-3 and J usage is TRBJ2-2; 11 bases fit TRBD2. In germline, CDR1 is SGHNT, CDR2 YENEEA. With 2 bases clipped from V and 5 bases from J, the junction kept 4 bases outside the gene matches. The CDR3 runs 16 residues.

The chain has TRBV19 and TRBJ2-2, with TRBD1 matching 7 bases. The CDR3 consists of 14 residues. The V gene end was trimmed by 6 bases and the J gene end by 0 bases; junction bases not matched to a gene: 1. CDR1 is LNHDA and CDR2 is SQIVND in the germline V gene (reference sequence). The CDR3, as DNA: TGTGCCAGTAGGGGGACAGCGAACACCGGGGAGCTGTTTTTT. Its translation is CASRGTANTGELFF.

The rearrangement links TRBV19 to TRBJ2-3; the match to TRBD2 covers 13 bases. The CDR3 covers 16 residues. The germline gives CDR1 LNHDA, CDR2 SQIVND (reference sequence). Germline trimming cut 5 bases from V and 5 bases from J; bases unmatched to any gene: 7. The CDR3 is CASSYRTSGSGDTQYF. CDR3 DNA: TGTGCCAGTAGTTATAGGACTAGCGGGAGTGGAGATACGCAGTATTTT.

The table lists this clone with many counts. J is TRBJ2-6 and V is TRBV6-8; possible D gene TRBD1, 6 bases. The CDR3 runs 20 residues. Trimming pared 2 bases from V and 0 bases from J, leaving 20 bases between. Germline CDR1 is MNHGY and CDR2 is SAAAGT. The CDR3 loop reads CASSYHRAVDLSSGANVLTF. For the CDR3, the DNA is TGTGCCAGCAGTTACCACAGGGCCGTTGACCTAAGCTCTGGGGCCAACGTCCTGACTTTC.

J is TRBJ2-1 and V is TRBV6-8, with D possibly being TRBD1 (6 bases). Between the trimmed V and J ends, which lost 2 bases and 12 bases, there was a span of 17 bases. CDR1 and CDR2 from the germline V gene are MNHGY and SAAAGT. This CDR3 has 14 amino acids. CDR3 region: CASSYRGGDSWQFF. In DNA form, the CDR3 reads TGTGCCAGCAGTTACCGAGGGGGAGACAGCTGGCAGTTCTTC.

This clone was observed a handful of times. The rearrangement links TRBV6-8 to TRBJ2-1; 12 bases are a match to TRBD2. Germline lookup yields CDR1 MNHGY and CDR2 SAAAGT. The V gene end was trimmed by 2 bases and the J gene end by 7 bases; junction bases not matched to a gene: 9. This CDR3 spans 17 amino acids. CDR3 region: CASSYPRLAGDRNEQFF. CDR3 nucleotide sequence: TGTGCCAGCAGTTACCCCAGACTAGCGGGAGACAGGAATGAGCAGTTCTTC.

The chain carries TRBV11-3 and TRBJ2-6; no firm D call. V lost 2 bases and J 2 bases, leaving 7 bases between the germline ends. CDR3 size: 15 residues. Per the germline V gene, CDR1 is SGHNT and CDR2 is YENEEA. CDR3 sequence (DNA): TGTGCCAGCAGCTTATTAAGGGCTGGGGCCAACGTCCTGACTTTC. Its translation: CASSLLRAGANVLTF.

This chain uses TRBV11-3 with TRBJ2-4; tentatively, D is TRBD2 (6 bases). V was clipped by 5 bases and J by 1 base, with 18 bases between them. CDR1 SGHNT and CDR2 YENEEA come from the germline V gene. This CDR3 is built from 17 residues. The CDR3 sequence is CASSPLGGWGAKNIQYF. The CDR3 DNA follows: TGTGCCAGCAGCCCCCTCGGGGGTTGGGGCGCCAAAAACATTCAGTACTTC.

This clone came up a few times. The rearrangement joins TRBV7-6 to TRBJ2-3, with D uncertain. This CDR3 spans 14 amino acids. Trimming cost V 1 base and J 4 bases, with 9 bases left between them. CDR1 SGHVS and CDR2 FNYEAQ come from the germline V gene. This CDR3 is CASSLVSPADTQYF. The CDR3 DNA is TGTGCCAGCAGCTTAGTCTCCCCAGCAGATACGCAGTATTTT.

The chain is built from TRBV4-1 and TRBJ2-3, with a tentative D call TRBD1 (5 bases). Deletions cut 2 bases from V and 0 bases from J, with 12 bases between. Germline CDR1 is MGHRA and CDR2 is YSYEKL. This CDR3 is 16 amino acids long. CDR3 in DNA: TGCGCCAGCAGCCAACTCAGGGTCCCTAGCACAGATACGCAGTATTTT. Translated: CASSQLRVPSTDTQYF.

This clone was recorded at least ten times. This chain connects TRBV6-8 to TRBJ1-5, with D maybe TRBD1 (5 bases). The V and J ends lost 0 bases and 3 bases respectively, with 9 bases between them. The CDR3 is made up of 15 amino acids. The germline CDR1 and CDR2 sequences are MNHGY and SAAAGT. The CDR3 DNA sequence: TGTGCCAGCAGTTACTCCACAGGCTTCAATCAGCCCCAGCATTTT. This sequence encodes CASSYSTGFNQPQHF.

By share, this clone counts as medium-sized. The genes are TRBV10-3 and TRBJ2-2; weak D call: TRBD2 (6 bases). The CDR3 loop spans 15 amino acids. V gave up 0 bases and J gave up 3 bases, with 8 bases separating them. Germline CDR1 reads ENHRY; CDR2 reads SYGVKD. The CDR3 here is CAISESDYHTGELFF. The CDR3 region has the DNA TGTGCCATCAGTGAGTCGGACTACCACACCGGGGAGCTGTTTTTT.

The rearrangement uses TRBV5-1 and TRBJ2-7; D tentatively reads TRBD1 or TRBD2 (5 bases each). Germline-derived CDR1 and CDR2 are SGHRS and YFSETQ. The CDR3 covers 15 residues. The germline V and J ends were trimmed by 1 base and 0 bases, with 11 bases remaining between them. CDR3 sequence: CASSLKDTSSYEQYF. For the CDR3, the DNA is TGCGCCAGCAGCTTGAAGGACACTAGCTCCTACGAGCAGTACTTC.